This is a list of T cell receptor beta chains from one sample in a study of blood T cell repertoires in COVID-19. Data came from immunoSEQ multiplex PCR; TCRdb stores just in-frame clones and leaves some out. This sample has under 55,000 clones, with 87% found just once. The sequencing sample was made of peripheral blood. All receptors derive from a woman aged 80 or over with active COVID-19. The CDR3 runs from the conserved cysteine through the conserved F or W. Each record gives: J gene, V gene, clone size, D gene, CDR3 DNA, CDR3 protein. A D gene is named only where the DNA matches it firmly. For some rows the clone size is stated as once, few or many, or as a class when expanded; others skip it.

J gene: TRBJ2-2; V gene: TRBV5-1; clone size: -; D gene: -; CDR3 DNA: TGCGCCAGCAGCCCCCGACCGGAGTTCACCGGGGAGCTGTTTTTT; CDR3 protein: CASSPRPEFTGELFF
J gene: TRBJ2-7; V gene: TRBV27; clone size: -; D gene: TRBD2; CDR3 DNA: TGTGCCAGCAGTTCCCGGACTAGCGGGGGCGAGCAGTACTTC; CDR3 protein: CASSSRTSGGEQYF
J gene: TRBJ1-2; V gene: TRBV18; clone size: -; D gene: TRBD1; CDR3 DNA: TGTGCCAGCTCAGGACAGGGCGGGTATGGCTACACCTTC; CDR3 protein: CASSGQGGYGYTF
J gene: TRBJ1-2; V gene: TRBV19; clone size: -; D gene: -; CDR3 DNA: TGTGCCAGTAGCCCCTCGGGACTGCGGGGTGGCTACACCTTC; CDR3 protein: CASSPSGLRGGYTF
J gene: TRBJ2-2; V gene: TRBV11-2; clone size: -; D gene: -; CDR3 DNA: TGTGCCAGCAGCTTAGGACTGGCGAACACCGGGGAGCTGTTTTTT; CDR3 protein: CASSLGLANTGELFF
J gene: TRBJ1-4; V gene: TRBV2; clone size: -; D gene: -; CDR3 DNA: TGTGCCACCGGGGAGACGCTCGCAACTAATGAAAAACTGTTTTTT; CDR3 protein: CATGETLATNEKLFF
J gene: TRBJ2-5; V gene: TRBV28; clone size: -; D gene: TRBD1; CDR3 DNA: TGTGCCAGCAGTTTTGGGGACAGGCAAGAGACCCAGTACTTC; CDR3 protein: CASSFGDRQETQYF
J gene: TRBJ2-1; V gene: TRBV14; clone size: -; D gene: TRBD1; CDR3 DNA: TGTGCCAGCAGCCAAGATACAGGGGTCCTCTACAATGAGCAGTTCTTC; CDR3 protein: CASSQDTGVLYNEQFF
J gene: TRBJ2-1; V gene: TRBV11-2; clone size: -; D gene: TRBD2; CDR3 DNA: TGTGCCAGCAGGAGAAGGGCCGGGACTAGCGCCGTCAATGAGCAGTTCTTC; CDR3 protein: CASRRRAGTSAVNEQFF
J gene: TRBJ2-7; V gene: TRBV2; clone size: -; D gene: -; CDR3 DNA: TGTGCCAGCATTTTTGGCAGGTGGTCCTACGAGCAGTACTTC; CDR3 protein: CASIFGRWSYEQYF
J gene: TRBJ2-7; V gene: TRBV3-1/TRBV3-2; clone size: -; D gene: -; CDR3 DNA: TGTGCCAGCAGCCAAGGTGGGCAGATGAGCTACGAGCAGTACTTC; CDR3 protein: CASSQGGQMSYEQYF
J gene: TRBJ1-2; V gene: TRBV10-2; clone size: -; D gene: TRBD1; CDR3 DNA: TGCGCCAGCTCCGACAGGGCCTTTGGCTACACCTTC; CDR3 protein: CASSDRAFGYTF
J gene: TRBJ2-3; V gene: TRBV24-1; clone size: -; D gene: TRBD2; CDR3 DNA: TGTGCCACCAGTGATCAGCGGGGGGGGTCAGATACGCAGTATTTT; CDR3 protein: CATSDQRGGSDTQYF
J gene: TRBJ1-2; V gene: TRBV28; clone size: -; D gene: TRBD1; CDR3 DNA: TGTGCCAGCACAGGGGACAGGTTACGTGGCTACACCTTC; CDR3 protein: CASTGDRLRGYTF
J gene: TRBJ1-1; V gene: TRBV20-1; clone size: -; D gene: TRBD1; CDR3 DNA: TGCAGTGCTAGTCCTACCAGGGGGCGAGCTTTCTTT; CDR3 protein: CSASPTRGRAFF
J gene: TRBJ1-1; V gene: TRBV18; clone size: -; D gene: -; CDR3 DNA: TGTGCCAGCTCACCCGACAGCTCTGAAGCTTTCTTT; CDR3 protein: CASSPDSSEAFF
J gene: TRBJ1-1; V gene: TRBV7-2; clone size: -; D gene: -; CDR3 DNA: TGTGCCAGCAGCACGGACAGGAACACTGAAGCTTTCTTT; CDR3 protein: CASSTDRNTEAFF
J gene: TRBJ2-2; V gene: TRBV7-2; clone size: -; D gene: TRBD2; CDR3 DNA: TGTGCCAGCAGCCTTAGGGCGCCGGGACTAGAAGCCGGGGAGCTGTTTTTT; CDR3 protein: CASSLRAPGLEAGELFF
J gene: TRBJ2-1; V gene: TRBV7-9; clone size: -; D gene: -; CDR3 DNA: TGTGCCAGCAGCTTTAAGGAGAAAGAGCAGTTCTTC; CDR3 protein: CASSFKEKEQFF
J gene: TRBJ2-2; V gene: TRBV27; clone size: -; D gene: -; CDR3 DNA: TGTGCCAGCAGTTACGAGTCAGGGAGGTACACCGGGGAGCTGTTTTTT; CDR3 protein: CASSYESGRYTGELFF
J gene: TRBJ2-1; V gene: TRBV5-1; clone size: -; D gene: -; CDR3 DNA: TGCGCCAGCAGCTTGGTTCCGGTGGAGGGTGAGCAGTTCTTC; CDR3 protein: CASSLVPVEGEQFF
J gene: TRBJ1-2; V gene: TRBV27; clone size: few; D gene: -; CDR3 DNA: TGTGCCAGCAGTTTATACAGGGCCTATGGCTACACCTTC; CDR3 protein: CASSLYRAYGYTF
J gene: TRBJ2-3; V gene: TRBV9; clone size: -; D gene: TRBD2; CDR3 DNA: TGTGCCAGCAGCGCAGGACTAGCTTCAGATACGCAGTATTTT; CDR3 protein: CASSAGLASDTQYF
J gene: TRBJ2-2; V gene: TRBV7-2; clone size: -; D gene: TRBD2; CDR3 DNA: TGTGCCAGCAGCTTAGTCGCTAGCGGCACCTACGGGGAGCTGTTTTTT; CDR3 protein: CASSLVASGTYGELFF
J gene: TRBJ2-1; V gene: TRBV19; clone size: once; D gene: -; CDR3 DNA: TGTGCCAGTAGTATCTGGGGCCATAACAATGAGCAGTTCTTC; CDR3 protein: CASSIWGHNNEQFF
J gene: TRBJ2-3; V gene: TRBV7-3; clone size: -; D gene: TRBD2; CDR3 DNA: TGTGCCAGCAGCGCGGGAGGGAAAGATACGCAGTATTTT; CDR3 protein: CASSAGGKDTQYF
J gene: TRBJ1-4; V gene: TRBV20-1; clone size: once; D gene: -; CDR3 DNA: TGCAGTGCCCCCTTTAATGAAAAACTGTTTTTT; CDR3 protein: CSAPFNEKLFF
J gene: TRBJ2-2; V gene: TRBV28; clone size: -; D gene: -; CDR3 DNA: TGTGCCAGCAGGTTACAGGGAAACACCGGGGAGCTGTTTTTT; CDR3 protein: CASRLQGNTGELFF
J gene: TRBJ2-7; V gene: TRBV4-3; clone size: -; D gene: -; CDR3 DNA: TGCGCCAGCGGTAGAGACCTAGAAGCCTACGAGCAGTACTTC; CDR3 protein: CASGRDLEAYEQYF
J gene: TRBJ2-3; V gene: TRBV7-2; clone size: -; D gene: TRBD1; CDR3 DNA: TGTGCCAGCAGCAGGACAGGGGGTCGAGATACGCAGTATTTT; CDR3 protein: CASSRTGGRDTQYF
J gene: TRBJ2-1; V gene: TRBV27; clone size: -; D gene: TRBD2; CDR3 DNA: TGTGCCAGCAGTTCGACCCCCCCTAGCGGGGGGGCCCCACATTGGTTCTTC; CDR3 protein: CASSSTPPSGGAPHWFF
J gene: TRBJ1-4; V gene: TRBV5-5; clone size: -; D gene: TRBD1; CDR3 DNA: TGTGCCAGCAGACCAACAGGGGAAGGTGGTGAAAAACTGTTTTTT; CDR3 protein: CASRPTGEGGEKLFF
J gene: TRBJ2-5; V gene: TRBV5-6; clone size: -; D gene: -; CDR3 DNA: TGTGCCAGCAGCTCTCGGACACGCCAGTACTTC; CDR3 protein: CASSSRTRQYF
J gene: TRBJ2-1; V gene: TRBV5-6; clone size: once; D gene: TRBD2; CDR3 DNA: TGTGCCAGCAGCCCTAGGACTAGTTTGGAGCAGTTCTTC; CDR3 protein: CASSPRTSLEQFF
J gene: TRBJ2-1; V gene: TRBV10-2; clone size: -; D gene: TRBD1; CDR3 DNA: TGCGCCACCAACAGGGGGAGCTCCTACAATGAGCAGTTCTTC; CDR3 protein: CATNRGSSYNEQFF
J gene: TRBJ1-2; V gene: TRBV19; clone size: -; D gene: -; CDR3 DNA: TGTGCCAGTAGTGCATTGGGAGACTTCTATGGCTACACCTTC; CDR3 protein: CASSALGDFYGYTF
J gene: TRBJ2-2; V gene: TRBV7-7; clone size: -; D gene: -; CDR3 DNA: TGTGCTAGCAGCACATCGGATCGGGATACCGGGGAGCTGTTTTTT; CDR3 protein: CASSTSDRDTGELFF
J gene: TRBJ2-7; V gene: TRBV14; clone size: -; D gene: -; CDR3 DNA: TGTGCCAGCAGCCAAGATCGAAGGGGCTACGAGCAGTACTTC; CDR3 protein: CASSQDRRGYEQYF
J gene: TRBJ1-2; V gene: TRBV4-3; clone size: -; D gene: -; CDR3 DNA: TGCGCCAGCAGCCAAGGGGTCGGCAGGGGCGCTAACTATGGCTACACCTTC; CDR3 protein: CASSQGVGRGANYGYTF
J gene: TRBJ1-1; V gene: TRBV4-1; clone size: -; D gene: TRBD1; CDR3 DNA: TGCGCCAGCAGCCAAGACTTGGGACAGAGGAACACTGAAGCTTTCTTT; CDR3 protein: CASSQDLGQRNTEAFF
J gene: TRBJ2-5; V gene: TRBV10-2; clone size: -; D gene: -; CDR3 DNA: TGCGCCAGCAGTAACTCAGAGACCCAGTACTTC; CDR3 protein: CASSNSETQYF
J gene: TRBJ2-1; V gene: TRBV5-1; clone size: once; D gene: TRBD2; CDR3 DNA: TGCGCCAGCAGCCCCCGGGACTACTCCTACAATGAGCAGTTCTTC; CDR3 protein: CASSPRDYSYNEQFF
J gene: TRBJ2-1; V gene: TRBV14; clone size: -; D gene: -; CDR3 DNA: TGTGCCAGCAGGGCCAGGGGGGTCTCCTACAATGAGCAGTTCTTC; CDR3 protein: CASRARGVSYNEQFF
J gene: TRBJ2-7; V gene: TRBV10-3; clone size: -; D gene: TRBD1; CDR3 DNA: TGTGCCATCAGTGACCCAGGGACAGGGGCCTCCTACGAGCAGTACTTC; CDR3 protein: CAISDPGTGASYEQYF
J gene: TRBJ2-2; V gene: TRBV5-1; clone size: -; D gene: -; CDR3 DNA: TGCGCCAGCAGCGCAACGATCGGCGGGGAGCTGTTTTTT; CDR3 protein: CASSATIGGELFF
J gene: TRBJ2-1; V gene: TRBV6-2/TRBV6-3; clone size: -; D gene: -; CDR3 DNA: TGTGCCAGCAGTTCCCAGGGATACAATGAGCAGTTCTTC; CDR3 protein: CASSSQGYNEQFF
J gene: TRBJ1-4; V gene: TRBV11-2; clone size: -; D gene: TRBD1; CDR3 DNA: TGTGCCAGCAGCCACAGACAGGGTAGGGAAAAACTGTTTTTT; CDR3 protein: CASSHRQGREKLFF
J gene: TRBJ2-2; V gene: TRBV5-4; clone size: -; D gene: TRBD2; CDR3 DNA: TGTGCCAGCAGCTCGAGCGGGGTCTCGGGGGAGCTGTTTTTT; CDR3 protein: CASSSSGVSGELFF
J gene: TRBJ2-5; V gene: TRBV15; clone size: -; D gene: TRBD2; CDR3 DNA: TGTGCCACCAGCAGAGATCCGGGCGGGGAGGGCCAAGAGACCCAGTACTTC; CDR3 protein: CATSRDPGGEGQETQYF
J gene: TRBJ2-5; V gene: TRBV11-2; clone size: -; D gene: TRBD2; CDR3 DNA: TGTGCCAGCAGCTTAGAGGGTGTGGTGGCGGGGGGTGGAGAGACCCAGTACTTC; CDR3 protein: CASSLEGVVAGGGETQYF
J gene: TRBJ2-1; V gene: TRBV7-2; clone size: -; D gene: TRBD2; CDR3 DNA: TGTGCCAGCAGCCAGGGCGGGGGGAATAACAATGAGCAGTTCTTC; CDR3 protein: CASSQGGGNNNEQFF
J gene: TRBJ1-1; V gene: TRBV2; clone size: -; D gene: -; CDR3 DNA: TGTGCCAGCAGAGCCGACAGGAACACTGAAGCTTTCTTT; CDR3 protein: CASRADRNTEAFF
J gene: TRBJ2-3; V gene: TRBV19; clone size: -; D gene: TRBD1; CDR3 DNA: TGTGCCAGTAGTGGCGGGACAGGGATCACAGATACGCAGTATTTT; CDR3 protein: CASSGGTGITDTQYF
J gene: TRBJ1-5; V gene: TRBV28; clone size: -; D gene: -; CDR3 DNA: TGTGCCAGCAGTTTGCCCGGGGGGTATCAGCCCCAGCATTTT; CDR3 protein: CASSLPGGYQPQHF
J gene: TRBJ1-1; V gene: TRBV28; clone size: -; D gene: -; CDR3 DNA: TGTGCCAGCAGGAGCAGGCCCCGGGGCACTGAAGCTTTCTTT; CDR3 protein: CASRSRPRGTEAFF
J gene: TRBJ2-5; V gene: TRBV20-1; clone size: once; D gene: -; CDR3 DNA: TGCAGTGCTCTACAGGAAGAGACCCAGTACTTC; CDR3 protein: CSALQEETQYF
J gene: TRBJ2-2; V gene: TRBV9; clone size: -; D gene: -; CDR3 DNA: TGTGCCAGCAGCGTATCCAGACTCGGAAACACCGGGGAGCTGTTTTTT; CDR3 protein: CASSVSRLGNTGELFF
J gene: TRBJ2-7; V gene: TRBV10-3; clone size: -; D gene: TRBD1; CDR3 DNA: TGTGCCATCAGTGAGTCGACACAGGGGGGAACCTACGAGCAGTACTTC; CDR3 protein: CAISESTQGGTYEQYF
J gene: TRBJ1-1; V gene: TRBV24-1; clone size: -; D gene: TRBD1; CDR3 DNA: TGTGCCACCAGTGCGGGAGGGGGCTTAAGTTACGGGGAAGCTTTCTTT; CDR3 protein: CATSAGGGLSYGEAFF
J gene: TRBJ1-6; V gene: TRBV4-3; clone size: few; D gene: -; CDR3 DNA: TGCGCCAGCAGCCAAGATGGGGGCGACAGCAGTTCACCCCTCCACTTT; CDR3 protein: CASSQDGGDSSSPLHF